This entry features one T cell receptor (beta chain) sequence. The antigen is undetermined. PCR involved 60 Vbeta and 13 Jbeta primers. TCRdb's table, derived via immunoSEQ multiplex PCR, lists solely in-frame clones and lacks some. The sample carries 95,000 to 150,000 clones, around 66% recorded once. These data come from a study of cytomegalovirus exposure and HLA in healthy donors. Study-level findings and limits: Overall, approximately 150 TCR beta chains were annotated as cytomegalovirus-associated. The authors excluded some V segments, including TRBV6-2 and TRBV6-3, as indistinguishable. In a later analysis, parvovirus B19, influenza, CMV and Epstein-Barr virus appeared linked to several top co-occurrence clusters.

CDR3 length: 16 residues. The V end lost 6 bases, the J end lost 1 base, and 22 bases lay between the germline ends. The germline V gene has CDR1 SQVTM and CDR2 ANQGSEA. Sequenced: PBMCs. The rearrangement joins TRBV29-1 to TRBJ2-7; tentative D call: TRBD2 (5 bases). This receptor was obtained from a woman in her 40s in good health and CMV-seropositive. CDR3 DNA: TGCAGCGTCATAACTGGACTGGGATTGAGTTCCTACGAGCAGTACTTC. It translates to CSVITGLGLSSYEQYF.